The clone carrying this T cell receptor beta chain was observed a few times. The data originate from a study of OX40 agonist ivuxolimab in advanced cancers. Systemic immunosuppression or autoimmune disease history was grounds to exclude patients. Sequencing used immunoSEQ multiplex PCR; TCRdb keeps in-frame clones, though not all of them. Here the sample spans about 98,000 clones, approximately 93% being singletons. This receptor was obtained from an adult with an advanced solid tumor such as melanoma, head and neck, liver or kidney cancer. Source: CD4+ or CD8+ T cells sorted from blood, taken in a trial of the OX40 agonist ivuxolimab.

In DNA form, the CDR3 reads TGCGCCAGCAGCCAGGGACAGGGAGGGCAGCCCCAGCATTTT. It codes for CASSQGQGGQPQHF. The V call is TRBV4-1, the J call TRBJ1-5; 9 bases match TRBD1. The CDR3 is 14 amino acids. The ends lost 3 bases at V and 7 bases at J; junction bases unmatched: 4. Looked up from germline, CDR1 is MGHRA and CDR2 is YSYEKL.